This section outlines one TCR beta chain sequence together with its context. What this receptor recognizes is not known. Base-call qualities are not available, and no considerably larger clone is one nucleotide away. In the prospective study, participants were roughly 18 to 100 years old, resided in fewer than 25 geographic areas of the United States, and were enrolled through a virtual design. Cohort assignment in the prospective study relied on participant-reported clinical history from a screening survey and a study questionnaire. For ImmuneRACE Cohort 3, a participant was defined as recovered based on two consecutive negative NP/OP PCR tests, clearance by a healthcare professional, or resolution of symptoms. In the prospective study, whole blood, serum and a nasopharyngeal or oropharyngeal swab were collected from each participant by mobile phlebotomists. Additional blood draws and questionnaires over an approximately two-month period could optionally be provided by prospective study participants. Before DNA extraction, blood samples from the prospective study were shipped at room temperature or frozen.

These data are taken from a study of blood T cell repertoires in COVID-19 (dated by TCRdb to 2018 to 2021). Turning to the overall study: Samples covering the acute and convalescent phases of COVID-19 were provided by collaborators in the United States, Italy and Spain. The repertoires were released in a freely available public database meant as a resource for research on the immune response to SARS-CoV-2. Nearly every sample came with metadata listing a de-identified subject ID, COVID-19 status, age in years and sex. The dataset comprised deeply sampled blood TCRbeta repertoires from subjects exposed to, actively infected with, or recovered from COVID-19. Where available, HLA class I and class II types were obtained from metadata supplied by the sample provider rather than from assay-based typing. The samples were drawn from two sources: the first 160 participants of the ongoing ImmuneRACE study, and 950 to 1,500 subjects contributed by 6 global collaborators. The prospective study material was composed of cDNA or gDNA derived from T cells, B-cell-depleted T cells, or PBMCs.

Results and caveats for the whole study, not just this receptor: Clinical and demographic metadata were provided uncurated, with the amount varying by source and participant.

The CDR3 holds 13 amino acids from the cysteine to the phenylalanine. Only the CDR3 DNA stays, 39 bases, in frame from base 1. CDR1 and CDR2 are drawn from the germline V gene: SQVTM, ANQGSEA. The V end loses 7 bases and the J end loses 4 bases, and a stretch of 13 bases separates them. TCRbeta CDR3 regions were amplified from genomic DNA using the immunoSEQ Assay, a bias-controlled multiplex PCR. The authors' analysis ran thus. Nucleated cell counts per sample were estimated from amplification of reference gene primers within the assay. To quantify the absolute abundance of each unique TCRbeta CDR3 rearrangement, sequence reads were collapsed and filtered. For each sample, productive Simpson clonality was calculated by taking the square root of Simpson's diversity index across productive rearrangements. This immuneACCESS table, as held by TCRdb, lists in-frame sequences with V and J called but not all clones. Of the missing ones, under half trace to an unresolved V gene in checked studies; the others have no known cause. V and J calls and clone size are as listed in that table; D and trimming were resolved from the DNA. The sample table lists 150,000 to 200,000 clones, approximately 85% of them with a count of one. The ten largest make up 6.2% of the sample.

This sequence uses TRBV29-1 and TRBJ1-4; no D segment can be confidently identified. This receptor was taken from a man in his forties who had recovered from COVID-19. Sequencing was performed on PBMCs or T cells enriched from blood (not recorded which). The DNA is TGCAGCGCCGTCGGGTCGGGTAATGAAAAACTGTTTTTT. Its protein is CSAVGSGNEKLFF. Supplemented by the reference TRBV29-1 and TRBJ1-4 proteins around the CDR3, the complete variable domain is SAVISQKPSRDICQRGTSLTIQCQVDSQVTMMFWYRQQPGQSLTLIATANQGSEATYESGFVIDKFPISRPNLTFSTLTVSNMSPEDSSIYLCSAVGSGNEKLFFGSGTQLSVL.